The following is a T cell receptor (beta chain) sequence with its context. Its antigen is not identified. This record comes from a study of cytomegalovirus exposure and HLA in healthy donors. With 2 bases clipped from V and 5 bases from J, the junction kept 9 bases outside the gene matches. CDR1 is SGHRS and CDR2 is YFSETQ in the germline V gene. The CDR3 consists of 15 residues. Regarding the study as a whole: As was reported, the HLA-A and HLA-B alleles of most subjects were accurately predicted from TCR beta sequences. Later, TCR association rates were found to vary by HLA locus, highest for DRB1 and lowest for HLA-C. Associated with cytomegalovirus, according to the listing, were 150 to 200 TCR beta chains.

Primers included in the PCR were 60 Vbeta and 13 Jbeta primers. Clones were sequenced by immunoSEQ multiplex PCR, and TCRdb holds only the in-frame ones, with some missing. Of around 250,000 clones listed, about 81% are singletons. Input material: PBMCs. The receptor was isolated from a woman aged 55 to 70 in good health and CMV-seropositive. The chain uses TRBV5-1 and TRBJ2-5; the match to TRBD2 covers 7 bases. This chain's CDR3 is CASSFASGGAETQYF. The CDR3 DNA reads as TGCGCCAGCAGCTTCGCTAGCGGTGGTGCGGAGACCCAGTACTTC.